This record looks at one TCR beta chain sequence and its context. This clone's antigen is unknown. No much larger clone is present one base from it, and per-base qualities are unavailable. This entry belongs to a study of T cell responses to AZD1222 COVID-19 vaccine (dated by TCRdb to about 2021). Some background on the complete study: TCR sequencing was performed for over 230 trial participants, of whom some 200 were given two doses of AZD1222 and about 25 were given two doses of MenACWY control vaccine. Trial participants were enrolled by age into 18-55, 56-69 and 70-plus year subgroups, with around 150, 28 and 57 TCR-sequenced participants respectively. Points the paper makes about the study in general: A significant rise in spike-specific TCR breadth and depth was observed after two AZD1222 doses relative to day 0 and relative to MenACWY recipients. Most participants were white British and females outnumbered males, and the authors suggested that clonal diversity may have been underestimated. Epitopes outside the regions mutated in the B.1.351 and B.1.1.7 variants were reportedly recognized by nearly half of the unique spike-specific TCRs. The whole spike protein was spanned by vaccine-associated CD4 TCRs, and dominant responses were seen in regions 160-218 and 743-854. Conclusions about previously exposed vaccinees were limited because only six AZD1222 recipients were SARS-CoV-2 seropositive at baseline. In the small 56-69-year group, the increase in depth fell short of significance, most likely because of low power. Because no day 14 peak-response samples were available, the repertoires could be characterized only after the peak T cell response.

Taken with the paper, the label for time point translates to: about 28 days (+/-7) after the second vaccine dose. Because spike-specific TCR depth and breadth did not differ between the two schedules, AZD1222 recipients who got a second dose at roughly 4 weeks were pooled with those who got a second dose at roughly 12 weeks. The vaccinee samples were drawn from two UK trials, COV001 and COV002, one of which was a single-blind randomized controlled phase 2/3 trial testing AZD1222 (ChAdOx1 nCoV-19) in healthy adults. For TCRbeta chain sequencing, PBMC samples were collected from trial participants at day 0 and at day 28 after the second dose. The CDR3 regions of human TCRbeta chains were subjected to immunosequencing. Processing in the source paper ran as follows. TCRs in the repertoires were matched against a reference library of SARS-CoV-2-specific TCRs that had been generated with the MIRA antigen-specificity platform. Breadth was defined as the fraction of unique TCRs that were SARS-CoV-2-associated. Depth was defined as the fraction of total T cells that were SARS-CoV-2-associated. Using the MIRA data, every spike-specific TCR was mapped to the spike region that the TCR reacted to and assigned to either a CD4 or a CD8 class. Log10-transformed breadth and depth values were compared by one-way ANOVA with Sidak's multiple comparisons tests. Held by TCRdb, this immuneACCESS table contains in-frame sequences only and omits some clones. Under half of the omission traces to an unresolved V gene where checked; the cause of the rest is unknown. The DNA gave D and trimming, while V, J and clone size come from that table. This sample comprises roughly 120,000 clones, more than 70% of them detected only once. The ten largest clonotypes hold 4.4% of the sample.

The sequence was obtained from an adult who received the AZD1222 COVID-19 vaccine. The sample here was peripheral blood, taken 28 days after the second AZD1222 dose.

The sequenced DNA is TGTGCCAGCAGCTTAATGTCCTCTGGAAACACCATATATTTT. The translation is CASSLMSSGNTIYF. This chain joins TRBV7-3 to TRBJ1-3; the D gene is not confidently resolved. From the germline V gene, CDR1 is SGHTA and CDR2 is FQGTGA. CDR3 length: 14 amino acids, cysteine to phenylalanine. Of all the DNA, just the CDR3 is kept, 42 bases in frame from base 1. At the junction V is shortened by 1 base and J by 0 bases, with 4 bases in between.